This passage covers 15 T cell receptor beta chains from one sample sequenced in a study of a mutant IDH1 vaccine in newly diagnosed glioma. These receptors' antigens are unknown. This sample's time point: week 47, end of study. Vaccinated patients received 300 ug of mutant IDH1 20-mer peptide per dose, with topical imiquimod. Sequencing was performed with immunoSEQ multiplex PCR; in TCRdb, only in-frame clones are kept and a portion is missing. Of 30,000 to 40,000 clones detected, roughly 90% appear once; the ten largest clones hold 5% to 5.5%. The sample here was PBMCs, taken from a glioma patient whose treatment included an IDH1 peptide vaccine. All receptors come from a woman aged 35 to 49 with glioma.

In DNA, the CDR3 is TGCGCCAGCAGCTTGTCCGGGACCACGAACACCGGGGAGCTGTTTTTT. It is translated as CASSLSGTTNTGELFF. The chain combines TRBV5-1 with TRBJ2-2, with D possibly being TRBD1 or TRBD2 (5 bases each). Germline lookup yields CDR1 SGHRS and CDR2 YFSETQ. V lost 1 base, J lost 0 bases, and 10 bases lay in between. The CDR3 is 16 residues long.

The chain couples TRBV27 to TRBJ2-6; D is undetermined. This CDR3 has 13 amino acids. Germline CDR1 reads MNHEY; CDR2 reads SMNVEV (reference sequence). V was shortened by 6 bases and J by 1 base, with 4 bases between the two germline ends. The CDR3 nucleotides read TGTGCCAGCAGGAAATCTGGGGCCAACGTCCTGACTTTC. Amino acids: CASRKSGANVLTF.

V gene TRBV5-6 combines with J gene TRBJ2-3; D perhaps matches TRBD1 (5 bases). Trimming removed 4 bases at V and 1 base at J, with 13 bases between. The germline V gene encodes CDR1 SGHDT and CDR2 YYEEEE. This CDR3 has 15 amino acids. In nucleotides, the CDR3 is TGTGCCAGCAGCCCATGGGGCTGGGGCACAGATACGCAGTATTTT. Its translation is CASSPWGWGTDTQYF.

This clone was seen only a few times. CDR3 DNA sequence: TGTGCCAGTAGTATTATTCGGGGAGAAAAACTGTTTTTT. It translates to CASSIIRGEKLFF. This sequence joins TRBV19 and TRBJ1-4; D not certain. The CDR3 is 13 amino acids. Germline lookup yields CDR1 LNHDA and CDR2 SQIVND (reference sequence). The V and J ends lost 3 bases and 8 bases respectively, with 10 bases between them. The full variable domain, rest sourced from reference TRBV19 and TRBJ1-4, is DGGITQSPKYLFRKEGQNVTLSCEQNLNHDAMYWYRQDPGQGLRLIYYSQIVNDFQKGDIAEGYSVSREKKESFPLTVTSAQKNPTAFYLCASSIIRGEKLFFGSGTQLSVL.

The chain combines TRBV7-9 with TRBJ2-1; TRBD1 agrees at 9 bases. The J segment lost 4 bases and the V segment lost 6 bases, leaving 4 bases of the junction unmatched. Germline CDR1 reads SEHNR; CDR2 reads FQNEAQ (reference sequence). The CDR3 has 14 amino acids. CDR3 coding DNA: TGTGCCAGCAGTCGGGACAGGGATTACAATGAGCAGTTCTTC. Residues: CASSRDRDYNEQFF.

V gene TRBV7-2 combines with J gene TRBJ1-1; the match to TRBD1 covers 7 bases. Per germline, CDR1 SGHTA and CDR2 FQGNSA. V lost 9 bases to trimming and J lost 0 bases; unmatched junction nucleotides: 13. The CDR3 loop spans 16 amino acids. The CDR3 protein is CASTLTGARMNTEAFF. CDR3 in DNA: TGTGCCAGTACGCTTACAGGGGCGAGGATGAACACTGAAGCTTTCTTT. Looking up the rest from reference TRBV7-2 and TRBJ1-1 gives the full variable domain: GAGVSQSPSNKVTEKGKDVELRCDPISGHTALYWYRQSLGQGLEFLIYFQGNSAPDKSGLPSDRFSAERTGGSVSTLTIQRTQQEDSAVYLCASTLTGARMNTEAFFGQGTRLTVV.

V and J are TRBV7-2 and TRBJ2-1, with 10 bases matching TRBD1. Germline CDR1 reads SGHTA; CDR2 reads FQGNSA. V trimming: 1 base; J trimming: 6 bases; junction bases outside the gene matches: 6. The CDR3 is 16 residues long. In nucleotides, the CDR3 is TGTGCCAGCAGCTTAGGTGGGACAGGGGAGGGCAATGAGCAGTTCTTC. Translation gives CASSLGGTGEGNEQFF.

V usage is TRBV30 and J usage is TRBJ2-7; 7 positions match TRBD1. Per germline, CDR1 GTSNPN and CDR2 SVGIG (reference sequence). CDR3 length: 13 amino acids. After removal of 6 bases from V and 0 bases from J, the junction contained 5 bases not matched to a gene. This CDR3 reads CACTGDSSYEQYF. Here the CDR3 DNA reads TGTGCCTGTACAGGGGACAGCTCCTACGAGCAGTACTTC.

The gene calls are TRBV11-2 and TRBJ1-1; weak D call: TRBD1 (5 bases). Germline V lookup: CDR1 SGHAT, CDR2 FQNNGV. V lost 5 bases, J lost 1 base, and 20 bases lay in between. CDR3 length: 17 residues. The CDR3 nucleotides are TGTGCCAGCAGCCCCGGCAGGGCCGGTGGGACGAACACTGAAGCTTTCTTT. Translating gives CASSPGRAGGTNTEAFF.

This chain links TRBV9 with TRBJ2-2; 12 bases line up with TRBD2. The CDR3 is 17 amino acids. V was clipped by 0 bases and J by 7 bases; unmatched bases: 7. Germline-derived CDR1 and CDR2 are SGDLS and YYNGEE. The CDR3 nucleotides are TGTGCCAGCAGCGTAGCGCTAGCGGGAGGGCCGGGCGGGGAGCTGTTTTTT. This gives the protein CASSVALAGGPGGELFF.

This clone was picked up a small number of times. The rearrangement links TRBV20-1 to TRBJ1-1; no clear D. The CDR3 totals 11 residues. Trimming took off 6 bases at V and 7 bases at J, with 12 bases between the two ends. Per the germline V gene, CDR1 is DFQATT and CDR2 is SNEGSKA (reference sequence). CDR3 region: CSATENYEAFF. For the CDR3, the DNA is TGCAGTGCGACGGAAAACTATGAAGCTTTCTTT.

This clone was detected once. This chain connects TRBV6-5 to TRBJ2-3; tentatively, D is TRBD2 (6 bases). Deletions cut 6 bases from V and 4 bases from J, with 14 bases between. This CDR3 spans 14 amino acids. The germline CDR1 and CDR2 sequences are MNHEY and SVGAGI. CDR3 sequence reads: CASSPSRLADTQYF. The CDR3 DNA sequence: TGTGCCAGCAGCCCCTCCCGACTAGCAGATACGCAGTATTTT.

The rearrangement joins TRBV10-3 to TRBJ1-2, with TRBD1 matching 8 bases. The length of the CDR3 is 13 residues. V lost 5 bases, J lost 8 bases, and 7 bases stayed unmatched. Germline loops: CDR1 ENHRY, CDR2 SYGVKD. The CDR3 sequence: CAISTGQAEGYTF. As DNA, the CDR3 is TGTGCCATCAGTACGGGACAGGCTGAGGGCTACACCTTC.

In this sample, this clone turned up a few times. V and J are TRBV6-5 and TRBJ1-1; the D is unclear. Looked up from germline, CDR1 is MNHEY and CDR2 is SVGAGI. The CDR3 totals 12 residues. Trimming took 9 bases from V and 1 from J, leaving 9 bases between them. CDR3 in DNA: TGTGCCAGTTTAGCAGAGAACACTGAAGCTTTCTTT. It is translated as CASLAENTEAFF.

The chain recombines TRBV30 with TRBJ2-3; D is perhaps TRBD1 (7 bases). CDR1 and CDR2 from the germline V gene are GTSNPN and SVGIG (reference sequence). The CDR3 length is 13 residues. Trimming removed 6 bases at V and 4 bases at J, with 14 bases between. This chain's CDR3 is CACRGTVADTQYF. DNA of the CDR3: TGTGCCTGCCGCGGGACAGTTGCAGATACGCAGTATTTT.